This T cell receptor (beta chain) was identified in a study of blood T cell repertoires in COVID-19. Study context: Sources were T cells, B-cell-depleted T cells, or PBMCs; the material itself was cDNA or gDNA.

Authors' processing steps: Estimates of nucleated cell counts were drawn from the amplification of reference gene primers. Only in-frame clones appear in the TCRdb table, and some are missing; sequencing was by immunoSEQ multiplex PCR. Clone size and V and J calls were adopted from that table, with D and trimming inferred from the DNA. Of about 84,000 clones listed, under 85% are singletons. The V gene's germline CDR1 is GTSNPN and CDR2 SVGIG (reference sequence). V was shortened by 3 bases and J by 1 base, with 16 bases between the two germline ends. This CDR3 spans 16 amino acids. This TCR was recovered from a woman older than 75 with acute or convalescent COVID-19. The sequenced sample was peripheral blood. The V gene is TRBV30, the J gene TRBJ1-5; D is possibly TRBD1 (6 bases). The CDR3 bases are TGTGCCTGGAGATCCAGGGGATCCCTGAGCAATCAGCCCCAGCATTTT. Encoded protein: CAWRSRGSLSNQPQHF.